This TCR beta chain was identified during a study of cytomegalovirus exposure and HLA in healthy donors. Overall study findings and caveats: Later analysis found that TCR beta chains associated with HLA were more clonally expanded than other, equally common chains.

This CDR3 has 15 residues. Germline assignment: CDR1 GTSNPN and CDR2 SVGIG (reference sequence). V shed 0 bases and J 5 bases; nucleotides not matched to a gene: 7. The PCR was carried out with 60 Vbeta primers and 13 Jbeta primers. The method was immunoSEQ multiplex PCR; TCRdb's version includes in-frame clones alone and lacks a portion of them. The sample has about 110,000 clones, around 80% seen once; the top ten hold approximately 6.9%. On this clone: What it binds is not known.

V usage is TRBV30 and J usage is TRBJ1-5; 7 nucleotides agree with TRBD1. The sequenced sample consisted of PBMCs. This clonotype was obtained from a man younger than 40 in good health and CMV-seropositive. CDR3 protein: CAWSVGQGGDQPQHF. The CDR3 coding sequence is TGTGCCTGGAGTGTGGGGCAGGGGGGAGATCAGCCCCAGCATTTT.